The following is a T cell receptor (beta chain) sequence with its context. These data are taken from a study of CD8 T cells in Susac syndrome. The RNA, roughly 0.45 to 1 ug, was put through reverse transcription using random hexamers. From the immunoSEQ multiplex PCR reads, TCRdb called clonotypes with MiXCR, one entry per CDR3 protein. Of 100,000 to 150,000 distinct CDR3 sequences detected, approximately 79% appear once; the ten largest clones hold roughly 0.5%. Sequencing of TCR beta covered CD8+ and CD4+ T cells obtained from blood. The multiple sclerosis controls comprised treatment-naive patients whose relapsing-remitting disease was stable or active. CDR3 size: 15 residues. J was trimmed by 2 bases and V by 1 base; bases with no gene match: 4. Germline assignment: CDR1 SNHLY and CDR2 FYNNEI.

The sample comprised CD8+ T cells from PBMCs. The origin of this receptor is a human donor with multiple sclerosis. The chain recombines TRBV2 with TRBJ1-1, with TRBD1 matching over 7 bases. This CDR3 reads CASSEGTGVNTEAFF. CDR3 nucleotide sequence: TGTGCCAGCAGTGAAGGGACAGGAGTAAACACTGAAGCTTTCTTT.